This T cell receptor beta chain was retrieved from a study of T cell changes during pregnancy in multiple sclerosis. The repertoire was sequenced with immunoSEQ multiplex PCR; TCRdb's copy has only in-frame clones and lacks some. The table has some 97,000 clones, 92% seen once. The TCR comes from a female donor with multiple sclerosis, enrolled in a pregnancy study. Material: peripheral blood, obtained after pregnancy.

As DNA, the CDR3 is TGTGCCATCTTAGCGGGAGTAAACACCGGGGAGCTGTTTTTT. This gives the protein CAILAGVNTGELFF. The chain has TRBV10-3 and TRBJ2-2, with 9 bases fitting TRBD2. The V and J ends lost 8 bases and 2 bases, in that order; junction bases with no gene match: 3. Germline V gene lookup returns CDR1 ENHRY and CDR2 SYGVKD. The CDR3 consists of 14 residues.